These 21 T cell receptor beta chains came from one sample sequenced in a study of blood T cell repertoires in COVID-19 (dated by TCRdb to 2020 to 2022). To prepare the library, the immunoSEQ multiplex PCR assay was applied. Drawn from immuneACCESS, this table holds only the in-frame rearrangements with V and J called that TCRdb kept. Clones are partly lost; checked studies trace under half to an unresolved V gene and leave the rest unexplained. The sample has some 150,000 clones on record, around 85% of them singletons. Approximately 1.3% of the sample is held by the ten biggest clonotypes. Sequencing was done on a sample of peripheral blood. These TCRs come from a man between 60 and 75 years old who had recovered from COVID-19.

This clone appeared a few times. The rearrangement links TRBV5-4 to TRBJ2-2; D perhaps matches TRBD1 (5 bases). In germline, CDR1 is SGHNT, CDR2 YYREEE (reference sequence). The CDR3 spans 15 residues. Trimming pared 4 bases from V and 2 bases from J, leaving 12 bases between. CDR3 in amino acids: CASSQGFKNTGELFF. In DNA, the CDR3 is TGTGCCAGCAGCCAGGGTTTCAAAAACACCGGGGAGCTGTTTTTT.

This rearrangement joins TRBV5-5 to TRBJ1-1, with a weak D call TRBD1 (6 bases). V gave up 2 bases and J gave up 6 bases, with 14 bases separating them. Germline values: CDR1 SGHKS, CDR2 YYEKEE (reference sequence). This CDR3 comprises 14 residues. DNA of the CDR3: TGTGCCAGCAGCTTCGGCGGGGGGCGGCCTGAAGCTTTCTTT. This gives the protein CASSFGGGRPEAFF.

A few counts support this clone. This chain joins TRBV4-1 and TRBJ2-1; 7 bases line up with TRBD2. This CDR3 comprises 16 residues. Germline CDR1 and CDR2: MGHRA and YSYEKL. V lost 1 base to trimming and J lost 3 bases; unmatched junction nucleotides: 6. CDR3 amino acids: CASSQVRLAVYNEQFF. CDR3 nucleotides: TGCGCCAGCAGCCAAGTTCGGCTAGCGGTCTACAATGAGCAGTTCTTC.

The gene calls are TRBV2 and TRBJ2-2; 7 bases fit TRBD2. This CDR3 is built from 17 residues. The germline V gene has CDR1 SNHLY and CDR2 FYNNEI. Trimming removed 1 base from V and 3 bases from J; junction bases left unmatched: 8. The CDR3 bases are TGTGCCAGCAGTGAAGGGAGGGCTAGCGGATACACCGGGGAGCTGTTTTTT. Amino acids: CASSEGRASGYTGELFF.

The V call is TRBV2, the J call TRBJ2-3, with 11 nucleotides matching TRBD2. There are 15 residues in the CDR3. V was clipped by 5 bases and J by 1 base; unmatched bases: 2. Germline V gene sequence: CDR1 SNHLY, CDR2 FYNNEI. The CDR3 DNA sequence: TGTGCCAGCAGTCTACTAGCGGGGGGCACAGATACGCAGTATTTT. Its translation: CASSLLAGGTDTQYF.

The chain employs TRBV4-3 and TRBJ1-4; D not certain. Germline assignment: CDR1 LGHNA and CDR2 YSLEER. Between the trimmed V and J ends, which lost 0 bases and 8 bases, there was a span of 16 bases. This CDR3 is 16 amino acids long. The CDR3 spells CASSQELVGLGEKLFF. The CDR3 DNA reads TGCGCCAGCAGCCAAGAGTTAGTGGGCCTTGGGGAAAAACTGTTTTTT.

The chain combines TRBV4-3 with TRBJ1-2; D may be TRBD1 (6 bases). The germline V gene has CDR1 LGHNA and CDR2 YSLEER. V dropped 3 bases and J dropped 3 bases, with 8 bases sitting between them. The CDR3 covers 13 residues. CDR3 bases: TGCGCCAGCAGCCACAGACAGGACTATGGCTACACCTTC. Translation: CASSHRQDYGYTF.

The chain is built from TRBV5-1 and TRBJ2-2; perhaps TRBD2 as D (6 bases). CDR1 and CDR2 from the germline V gene are SGHRS and YFSETQ. V was cut by 2 bases and J by 4 bases, with 24 bases left in between. The length of the CDR3 is 19 residues. CDR3 protein: CASSLRREPYSGGTGELFF. The CDR3 DNA reads TGCGCCAGCAGCTTAAGAAGGGAACCATACTCCGGGGGCACCGGGGAGCTGTTTTTT. The whole variable domain, filled in from reference TRBV5-1 and TRBJ2-2, reads KAGVTQTPRYLIKTRGQQVTLSCSPISGHRSVSWYQQTPGQGLQFLFEYFSETQRNKGNFPGRFSGRQFSNSRSEMNVSTLELGDSALYLCASSLRREPYSGGTGELFFGEGSRLTVL.

V and J are TRBV19 and TRBJ2-1, with D tentatively TRBD1 (5 bases). There are 16 residues in the CDR3. CDR1 and CDR2 from the germline V gene are LNHDA and SQIVND (reference sequence). V lost 5 bases, J lost 1 base, and 15 bases lay in between. CDR3 in amino acids: CASSLDSLGSYNEQFF. Here the CDR3 DNA reads TGTGCCAGTAGTCTCGACAGTCTTGGGTCCTACAATGAGCAGTTCTTC.

The table lists this clone with a count of one. The gene calls are TRBV11-2 and TRBJ2-1; 8 bases agree with TRBD1. The CDR3 spans 14 residues. Looked up from germline, CDR1 is SGHAT and CDR2 is FQNNGV. Unmatched junction bases numbered 3, after V lost 5 bases and J lost 3 bases. The DNA for the CDR3 is TGTGCCAGCAGCCCAGGGGGCAGCTACAATGAGCAGTTCTTC. Encoded protein: CASSPGGSYNEQFF.

The V call is TRBV5-1, the J call TRBJ1-1; D possibly corresponds to TRBD1 (5 bases). The CDR3 loop spans 15 amino acids. Germline V gene sequence: CDR1 SGHRS, CDR2 YFSETQ. V was pared by 4 bases and J by 7 bases, with 20 bases between. CDR3 loop: CASSPRRGQRGEAFF. Written as DNA, the CDR3 is TGCGCCAGCAGCCCACGGAGGGGTCAAAGGGGTGAAGCTTTCTTT.

The rearrangement joins TRBV7-9 to TRBJ2-3; TRBD2 matches at 8 bases. The trim removed 6 bases at V and 4 bases at J, leaving 9 bases unmatched. Germline values: CDR1 SEHNR, CDR2 FQNEAQ (reference sequence). The length of the CDR3 is 15 residues. The CDR3 DNA reads TGTGCCAGCAGTCCCGTCGGGGGGGTGGCAGATACGCAGTATTTT. Translating gives CASSPVGGVADTQYF.

This chain connects TRBV4-2 to TRBJ2-2, with 7 bases aligning to TRBD1. V dropped 6 bases and J dropped 5; count of bases not matched to a gene: 9. This CDR3 spans 15 amino acids. Germline V gives CDR1 LGHNA, CDR2 YNFKEQ. In DNA form, the CDR3 reads TGTGCCAGCAGGCATGGGACAGATTCGACCGGGGAGCTGTTTTTT. This codes for CASRHGTDSTGELFF.

The chain uses TRBV11-3 and TRBJ2-3; the D gene is possibly TRBD2 (7 bases). Germline loops: CDR1 SGHNT, CDR2 YENEEA. The CDR3 is made up of 15 amino acids. V lost 3 bases to trimming and J lost 5 bases, with 15 bases between them. The CDR3 spells CASSFGGGAEDTQYF. The CDR3, as DNA: TGTGCCAGCAGCTTTGGTGGGGGGGCGGAAGATACGCAGTATTTT.

This chain links TRBV7-8 with TRBJ2-1, with a possible D match to TRBD1 (5 bases). Between the trimmed V and J ends, which lost 5 bases and 0 bases, there was a span of 14 bases. The germline V gene has CDR1 SGHVS and CDR2 FQNEAQ. The CDR3 is 16 residues long. CDR3 sequence (DNA): TGTGCCAGCAGCCCAAGTGGCAGGGTCTCCTACAATGAGCAGTTCTTC. Its translation is CASSPSGRVSYNEQFF.

V gene TRBV6-5 combines with J gene TRBJ1-1; D is perhaps TRBD1 (5 bases). The germline V gene has CDR1 MNHEY and CDR2 SVGAGI. V shed 2 bases and J shed 6 bases, with 10 bases lying between them. The CDR3 spans 13 residues. CDR3 DNA sequence: TGTGCCAGCAGTTACGGGGGGACCCCTGAAGCTTTCTTT. Translation: CASSYGGTPEAFF.

J is TRBJ1-4 and V is TRBV5-4; maybe TRBD1 (6 bases). Trimming took off 5 bases at V and 5 bases at J, with 16 bases between the two ends. Germline V CDR1 and CDR2: SGHNT, YYREEE (reference sequence). CDR3 length equals 15 residues. The CDR3 DNA reads as TGTGCCAGCAGTATAACGACAGGTGCGAATGAAAAACTGTTTTTT. It is translated as CASSITTGANEKLFF.

The V gene is TRBV19, the J gene TRBJ2-3; D may be TRBD2 (5 bases). The CDR3 totals 13 residues. V lost 9 bases and J 1 base, leaving 11 bases between the germline ends. Germline lookup yields CDR1 LNHDA and CDR2 SQIVND (reference sequence). The CDR3 loop reads CASRNSGTDTQYF. The CDR3, as DNA: TGTGCCAGCCGGAATAGCGGCACAGATACGCAGTATTTT.

The chain recombines TRBV10-3 with TRBJ2-1; tentative D call: TRBD2 (6 bases). CDR3 length equals 16 residues. V lost 4 bases to trimming and J lost 0 bases, with 13 bases between them. Germline assignment: CDR1 ENHRY and CDR2 SYGVKD. The CDR3 coding sequence is TGTGCCATCAGTGCCGCCGGAGGGAGCTCCTACAATGAGCAGTTCTTC. It encodes CAISAAGGSSYNEQFF.

V and J are TRBV7-6 and TRBJ2-5; the D gene is possibly TRBD2 (6 bases). The CDR3 length is 13 residues. Trimming took 4 bases from V and 2 from J, leaving 8 bases between them. CDR1 is SGHVS and CDR2 is FNYEAQ in the germline V gene. This CDR3 reads CASSSREQETQYF. CDR3 DNA: TGTGCCAGCAGCTCCCGGGAGCAAGAGACCCAGTACTTC.

Only a few counts were recorded for this clone. V usage is TRBV7-9 and J usage is TRBJ1-1; possible D gene TRBD1, 5 bases. This CDR3 has 12 amino acids. Germline assignment: CDR1 SEHNR and CDR2 FQNEAQ (reference sequence). Deletions cut 1 base from V and 7 bases from J, with 7 bases between. As DNA, the CDR3 is TGTGCCAGCAGCTTAGGACAGATTGAAGCTTTCTTT. This translates into CASSLGQIEAFF.